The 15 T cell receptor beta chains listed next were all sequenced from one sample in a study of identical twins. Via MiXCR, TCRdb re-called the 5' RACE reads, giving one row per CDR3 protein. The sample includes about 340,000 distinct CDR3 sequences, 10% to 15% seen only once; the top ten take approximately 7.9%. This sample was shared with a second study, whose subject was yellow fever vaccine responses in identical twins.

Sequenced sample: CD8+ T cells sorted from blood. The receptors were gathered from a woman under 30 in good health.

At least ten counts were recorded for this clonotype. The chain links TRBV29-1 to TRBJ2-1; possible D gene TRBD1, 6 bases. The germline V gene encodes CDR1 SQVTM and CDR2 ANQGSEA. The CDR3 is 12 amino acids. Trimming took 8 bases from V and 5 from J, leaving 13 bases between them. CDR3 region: CSMSRDNNEQFF. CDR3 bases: TGCAGCATGAGCCGGGACAACAATGAGCAGTTCTTC.

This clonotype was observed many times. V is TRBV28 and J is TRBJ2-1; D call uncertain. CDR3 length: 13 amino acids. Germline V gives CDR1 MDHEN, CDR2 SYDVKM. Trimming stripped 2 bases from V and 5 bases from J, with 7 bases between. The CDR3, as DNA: TGTGCCAGCAGTTTAGGTCGGAACAATGAGCAGTTCTTC. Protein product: CASSLGRNNEQFF. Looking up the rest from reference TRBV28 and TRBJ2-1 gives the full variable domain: DVKVTQSSRYLVKRTGEKVFLECVQDMDHENMFWYRQDPGLGLRLIYFSYDVKMKEKGDIPEGYSVSREKKERFSLILESASTNQTSMYLCASSLGRNNEQFFGPGTRLTVL.

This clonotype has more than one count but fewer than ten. The CDR3 here is CASSPRGSGSYEQYF. The CDR3 region has the DNA TGTGCCAGCTCCCCCCGGGGTAGCGGGTCCTACGAGCAGTACTTC. The chain is built from TRBV18 and TRBJ2-7; 7 bases align to TRBD2. Germline V gene lookup returns CDR1 KGHSH and CDR2 LQKENI. CDR3 size: 15 residues. The V gene end was trimmed by 6 bases and the J gene end by 1 base; junction bases not matched to a gene: 9.

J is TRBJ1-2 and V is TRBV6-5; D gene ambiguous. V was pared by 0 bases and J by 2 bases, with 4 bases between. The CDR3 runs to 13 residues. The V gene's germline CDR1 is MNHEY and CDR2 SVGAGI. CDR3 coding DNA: TGTGCCAGCAGTTACTCGACCAACTATGGCTACACCTTC. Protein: CASSYSTNYGYTF.

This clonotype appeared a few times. The CDR3, as DNA: TGTGCCAGCAGTTGGGTGAGCGGGAGCTACGAGCAGTACTTC. Encoded protein: CASSWVSGSYEQYF. V is TRBV6-5 and J is TRBJ2-7, with 8 bases lining up with TRBD2. J gave up 3 bases and V 4 bases, and 5 bases lay outside the gene matches. Germline loops: CDR1 MNHEY, CDR2 SVGAGI. The CDR3 runs 14 residues.

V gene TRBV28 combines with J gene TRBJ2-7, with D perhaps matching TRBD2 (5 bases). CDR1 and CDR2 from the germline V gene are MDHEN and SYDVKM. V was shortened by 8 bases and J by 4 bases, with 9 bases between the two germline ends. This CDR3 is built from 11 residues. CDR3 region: CASGSLYEQYF. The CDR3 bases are TGTGCCAGCGGGAGTCTGTACGAGCAGTACTTC.

This CDR3 reads CAISDHRQGALNTEAFF. For the CDR3, the DNA is TGTGCCATCAGTGACCATCGACAGGGGGCTTTGAACACTGAAGCTTTCTTT. The chain recombines TRBV10-3 with TRBJ1-1; TRBD1 agrees at 10 bases. The CDR3 runs 17 residues. Germline loops: CDR1 ENHRY, CDR2 SYGVKD. With 3 bases clipped from V and 0 bases from J, the junction kept 7 bases outside the gene matches.

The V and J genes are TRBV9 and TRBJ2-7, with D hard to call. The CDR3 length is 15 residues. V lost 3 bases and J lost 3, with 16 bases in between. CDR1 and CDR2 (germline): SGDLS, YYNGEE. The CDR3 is CASSGDSGPFYEQYF. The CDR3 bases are TGTGCCAGCAGCGGCGATTCCGGGCCCTTCTACGAGCAGTACTTC.

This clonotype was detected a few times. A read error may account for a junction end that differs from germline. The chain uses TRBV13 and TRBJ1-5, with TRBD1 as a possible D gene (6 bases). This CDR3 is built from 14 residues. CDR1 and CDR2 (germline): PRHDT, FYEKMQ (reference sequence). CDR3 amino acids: CASTLGAGDQPQHF. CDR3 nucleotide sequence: TGTGCCAGCACCTTAGGGGCAGGGGACCAGCCCCAGCATTTT.

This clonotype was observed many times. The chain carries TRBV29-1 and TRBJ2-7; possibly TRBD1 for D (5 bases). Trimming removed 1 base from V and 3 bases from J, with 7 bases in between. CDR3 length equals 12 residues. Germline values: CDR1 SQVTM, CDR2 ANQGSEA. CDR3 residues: CSVEGTNYEQYF. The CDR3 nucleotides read TGCAGCGTTGAAGGGACAAACTACGAGCAGTACTTC.

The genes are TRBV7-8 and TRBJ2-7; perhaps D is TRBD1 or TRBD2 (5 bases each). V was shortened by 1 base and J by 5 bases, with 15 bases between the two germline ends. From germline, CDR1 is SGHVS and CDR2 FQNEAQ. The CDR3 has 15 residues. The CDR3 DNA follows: TGTGCCAGCAGCTTAGGGGTCGGGGCGTCCGACGAGCAGTACTTC. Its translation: CASSLGVGASDEQYF.

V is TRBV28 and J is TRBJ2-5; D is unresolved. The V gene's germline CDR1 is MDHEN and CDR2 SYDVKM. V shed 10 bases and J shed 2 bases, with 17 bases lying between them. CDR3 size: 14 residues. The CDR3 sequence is CATDRAPRQETQYF. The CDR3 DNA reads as TGTGCCACCGACCGGGCCCCCCGACAAGAGACCCAGTACTTC.

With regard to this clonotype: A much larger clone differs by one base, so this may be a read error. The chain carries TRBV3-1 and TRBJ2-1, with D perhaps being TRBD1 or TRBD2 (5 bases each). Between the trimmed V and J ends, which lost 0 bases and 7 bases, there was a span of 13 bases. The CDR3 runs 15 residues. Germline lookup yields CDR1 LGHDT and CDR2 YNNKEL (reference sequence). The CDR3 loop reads CASSQEGSRENEQFF. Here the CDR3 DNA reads TGTGCCAGCAGCCAAGAGGGGAGCAGGGAAAATGAGCAGTTCTTC.

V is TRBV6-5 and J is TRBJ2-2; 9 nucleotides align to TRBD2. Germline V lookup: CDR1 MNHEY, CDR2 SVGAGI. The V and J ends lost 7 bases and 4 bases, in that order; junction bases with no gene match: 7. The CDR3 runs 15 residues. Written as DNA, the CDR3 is TGTGCCAGCAAGTTAGCGGGAGACGTCACCGGGGAGCTGTTTTTT. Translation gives CASKLAGDVTGELFF.

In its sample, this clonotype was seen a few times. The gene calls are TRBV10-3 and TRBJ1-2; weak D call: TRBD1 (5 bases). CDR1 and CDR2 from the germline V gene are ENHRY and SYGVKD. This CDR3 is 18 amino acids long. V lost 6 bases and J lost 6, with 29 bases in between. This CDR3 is CAIRPGLHPYIVSHGYTF. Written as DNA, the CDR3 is TGTGCCATCAGGCCAGGGTTGCACCCTTATATAGTATCACATGGCTACACCTTC.